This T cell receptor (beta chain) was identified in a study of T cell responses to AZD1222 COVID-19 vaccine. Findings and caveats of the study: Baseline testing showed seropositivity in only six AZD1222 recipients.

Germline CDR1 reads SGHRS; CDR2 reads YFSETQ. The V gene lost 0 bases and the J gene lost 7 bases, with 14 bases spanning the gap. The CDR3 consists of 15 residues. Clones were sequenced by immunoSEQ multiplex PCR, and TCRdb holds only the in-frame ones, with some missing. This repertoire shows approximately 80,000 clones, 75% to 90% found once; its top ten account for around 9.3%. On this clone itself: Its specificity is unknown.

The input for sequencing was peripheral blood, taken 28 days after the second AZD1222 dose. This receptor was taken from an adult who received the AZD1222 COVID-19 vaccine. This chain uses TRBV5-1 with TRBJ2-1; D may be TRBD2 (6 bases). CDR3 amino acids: CASSLALAQFNEQFF. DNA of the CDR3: TGCGCCAGCAGCTTGGCGCTAGCGCAATTTAATGAGCAGTTCTTC.